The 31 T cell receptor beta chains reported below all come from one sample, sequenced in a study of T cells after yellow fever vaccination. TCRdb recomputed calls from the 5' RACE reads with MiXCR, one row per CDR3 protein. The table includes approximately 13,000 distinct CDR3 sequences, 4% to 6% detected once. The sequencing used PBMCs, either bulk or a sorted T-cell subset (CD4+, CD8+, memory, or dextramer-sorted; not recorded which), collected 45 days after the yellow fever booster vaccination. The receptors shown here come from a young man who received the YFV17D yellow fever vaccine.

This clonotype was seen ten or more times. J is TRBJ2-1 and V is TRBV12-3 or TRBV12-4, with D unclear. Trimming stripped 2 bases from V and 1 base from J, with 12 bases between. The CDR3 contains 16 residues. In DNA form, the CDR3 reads TGTGCCAGCAGTTTATACAACTTGGGGTCCTACAATGAGCAGTTCTTC. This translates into CASSLYNLGSYNEQFF.

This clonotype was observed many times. The CDR3 DNA reads TGTGCCAGCAGTTCCAGCGGGAGGGCTGAGCAGTTCTTC. The encoded protein is CASSSSGRAEQFF. The chain couples TRBV27 to TRBJ2-1, with 10 bases matching TRBD2. Germline values: CDR1 MNHEY, CDR2 SMNVEV (reference sequence). Trimming cost V 4 bases and J 9 bases; bases outside gene matches: 3. This CDR3 is built from 13 residues.

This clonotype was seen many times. The CDR3 DNA is TGCGCCAGCAGCTTGGAGACAGGCCCCACCCTTTACGAGCAGTACTTC. Its translation is CASSLETGPTLYEQYF. The V call is TRBV5-1, the J call TRBJ2-7; TRBD1 is a possible D gene (6 bases). The CDR3 has 16 residues. Trimming pared 0 bases from V and 4 bases from J, leaving 17 bases between. Germline CDR1 SGHRS, CDR2 YFSETQ.

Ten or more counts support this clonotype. The CDR3 DNA follows: TGTGCCGGAAGACAGGGGTCCACAGATACGCAGTATTTT. This sequence encodes CAGRQGSTDTQYF. The chain has TRBV12-3 or TRBV12-4 and TRBJ2-3; TRBD1 matches at 8 bases. Trimming at V came to 11 bases and at J to 2 bases, leaving 6 bases not matched to a gene. The CDR3 is made up of 13 amino acids.

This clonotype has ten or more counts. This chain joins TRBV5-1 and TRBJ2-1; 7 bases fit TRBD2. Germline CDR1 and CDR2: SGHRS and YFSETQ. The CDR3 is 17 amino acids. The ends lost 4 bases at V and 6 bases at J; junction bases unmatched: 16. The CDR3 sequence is CASSHTTFAGASNEQFF. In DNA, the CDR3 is TGCGCCAGCAGCCATACCACTTTCGCGGGAGCGTCCAATGAGCAGTTCTTC.

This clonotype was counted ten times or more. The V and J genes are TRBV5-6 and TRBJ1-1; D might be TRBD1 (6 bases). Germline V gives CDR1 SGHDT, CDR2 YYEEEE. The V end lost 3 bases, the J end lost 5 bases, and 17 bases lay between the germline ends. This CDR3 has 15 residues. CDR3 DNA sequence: TGTGCCAGCAGCTCCCCCATAAAAAGGGGGACTGAAGCTTTCTTT. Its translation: CASSSPIKRGTEAFF.

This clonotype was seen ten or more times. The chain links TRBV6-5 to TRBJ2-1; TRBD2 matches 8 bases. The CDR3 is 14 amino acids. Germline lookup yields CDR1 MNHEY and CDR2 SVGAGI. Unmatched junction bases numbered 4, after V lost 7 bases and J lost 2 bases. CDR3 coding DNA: TGTGCCAGCACCCCGGGACTAGCCTACAATGAGCAGTTCTTC. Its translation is CASTPGLAYNEQFF.

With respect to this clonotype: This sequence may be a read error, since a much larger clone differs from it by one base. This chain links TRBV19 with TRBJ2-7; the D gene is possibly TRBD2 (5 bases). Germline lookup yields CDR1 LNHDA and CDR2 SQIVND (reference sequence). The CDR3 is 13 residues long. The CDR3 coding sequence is TGTGCCAGTAATATAGTCCTGCGGGACGAGCAGTACTTC. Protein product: CASNIVLRDEQYF.

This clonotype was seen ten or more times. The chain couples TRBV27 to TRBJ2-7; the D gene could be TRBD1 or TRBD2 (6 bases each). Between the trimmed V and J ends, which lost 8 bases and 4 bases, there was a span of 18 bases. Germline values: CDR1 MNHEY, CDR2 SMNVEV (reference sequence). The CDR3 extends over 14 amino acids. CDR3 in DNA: TGTGCCAGCTCTCCTCCCGGGGGCCCTTACGAGCAGTACTTC. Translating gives CASSPPGGPYEQYF.

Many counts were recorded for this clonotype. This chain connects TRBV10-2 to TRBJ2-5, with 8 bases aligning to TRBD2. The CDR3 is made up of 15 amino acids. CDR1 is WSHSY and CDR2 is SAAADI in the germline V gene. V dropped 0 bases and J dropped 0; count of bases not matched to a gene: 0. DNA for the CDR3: TGCGCCAGCAGTGAGTCACTAGCGGACCAAGAGACCCAGTACTTC. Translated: CASSESLADQETQYF.

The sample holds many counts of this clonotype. CDR3 DNA sequence: TGTGCCAGCAGCCAAGAAGGACAGGTTCCCTCCTACGAGCAGTACTTC. Its translation: CASSQEGQVPSYEQYF. This rearrangement joins TRBV4-2 to TRBJ2-7; 7 nucleotides agree with TRBD1. V shed 0 bases, J shed 0 bases, and the junction held 5 bases outside the gene matches. Germline CDR1 LGHNA, CDR2 YNFKEQ. There are 16 residues in the CDR3.

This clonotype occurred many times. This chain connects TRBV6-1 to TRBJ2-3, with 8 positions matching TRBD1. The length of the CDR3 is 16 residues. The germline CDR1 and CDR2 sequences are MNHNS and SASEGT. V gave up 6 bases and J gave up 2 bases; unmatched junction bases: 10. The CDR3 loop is CASRPHRDRTTDTQYF. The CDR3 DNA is TGTGCCAGCAGGCCCCACCGGGACAGGACCACAGATACGCAGTATTTT.

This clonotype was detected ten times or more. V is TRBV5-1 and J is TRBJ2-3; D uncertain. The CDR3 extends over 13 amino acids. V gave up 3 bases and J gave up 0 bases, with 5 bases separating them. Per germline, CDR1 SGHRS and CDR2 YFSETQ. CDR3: CASSSTSTDTQYF. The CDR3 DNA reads TGCGCCAGCAGCTCCACTAGCACAGATACGCAGTATTTT. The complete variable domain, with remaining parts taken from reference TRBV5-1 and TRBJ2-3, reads KAGVTQTPRYLIKTRGQQVTLSCSPISGHRSVSWYQQTPGQGLQFLFEYFSETQRNKGNFPGRFSGRQFSNSRSEMNVSTLELGDSALYLCASSSTSTDTQYFGPGTRLTVL.

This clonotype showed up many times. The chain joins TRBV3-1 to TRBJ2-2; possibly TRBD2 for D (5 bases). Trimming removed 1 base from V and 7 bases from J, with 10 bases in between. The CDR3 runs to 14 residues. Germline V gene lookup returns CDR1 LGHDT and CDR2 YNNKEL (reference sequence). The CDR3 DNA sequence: TGTGCCAGCAGCCAAGGAGGGCGAGTCGGGGAGCTGTTTTTT. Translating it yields CASSQGGRVGELFF. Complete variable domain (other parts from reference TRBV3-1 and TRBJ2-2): DTAVSQTPKYLVTQMGNDKSIKCEQNLGHDTMYWYKQDSKKFLKIMFSYNNKELIINETVPNRFSPKSPDKAHLNLHINSLELGDSAVYFCASSQGGRVGELFFGEGSRLTVL.

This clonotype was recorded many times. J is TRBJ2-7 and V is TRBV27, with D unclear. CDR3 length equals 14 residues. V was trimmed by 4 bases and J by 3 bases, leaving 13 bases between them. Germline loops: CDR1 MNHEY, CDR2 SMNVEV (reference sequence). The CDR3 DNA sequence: TGTGCCAGCAGTTCTACGCCCGGATACTACGAGCAGTACTTC. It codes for CASSSTPGYYEQYF.

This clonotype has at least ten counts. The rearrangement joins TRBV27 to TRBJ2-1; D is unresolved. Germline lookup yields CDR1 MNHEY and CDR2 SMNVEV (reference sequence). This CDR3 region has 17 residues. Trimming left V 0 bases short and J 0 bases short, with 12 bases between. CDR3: CASSLSPQQSSYNEQFF. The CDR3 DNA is TGTGCCAGCAGTTTATCCCCCCAGCAGAGCTCCTACAATGAGCAGTTCTTC.

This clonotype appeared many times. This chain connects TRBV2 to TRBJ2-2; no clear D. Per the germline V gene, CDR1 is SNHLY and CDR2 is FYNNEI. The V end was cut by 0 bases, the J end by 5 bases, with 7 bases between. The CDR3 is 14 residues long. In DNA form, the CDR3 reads TGTGCCAGCAGTGAAGCCCAGTTTACCGGGGAGCTGTTTTTT. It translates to CASSEAQFTGELFF. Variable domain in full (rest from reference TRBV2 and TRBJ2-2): EPEVTQTPSHQVTQMGQEVILRCVPISNHLYFYWYRQILGQKVEFLVSFYNNEISEKSEIFDDQFSVERPDGSNFTLKIRSTKLEDSAMYFCASSEAQFTGELFFGEGSRLTVL.

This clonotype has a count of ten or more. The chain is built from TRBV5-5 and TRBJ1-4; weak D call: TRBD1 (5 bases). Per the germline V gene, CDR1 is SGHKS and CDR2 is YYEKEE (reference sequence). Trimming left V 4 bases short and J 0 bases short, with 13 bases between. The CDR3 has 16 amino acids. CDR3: CASSRGPRATNEKLFF. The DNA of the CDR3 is TGTGCCAGCAGCCGGGGACCACGTGCAACTAATGAAAAACTGTTTTTT.

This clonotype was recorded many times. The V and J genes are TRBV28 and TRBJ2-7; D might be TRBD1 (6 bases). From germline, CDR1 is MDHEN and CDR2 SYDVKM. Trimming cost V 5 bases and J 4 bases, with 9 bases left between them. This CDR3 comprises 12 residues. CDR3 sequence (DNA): TGTGCCAGCAGTCCCGGACAGTACGAGCAGTACTTC. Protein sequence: CASSPGQYEQYF.

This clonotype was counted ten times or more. Written as DNA, the CDR3 is TGTGCCAGCAGGGAATCCGGGACTAGCGGTTCCGAGCAGTACTTC. Its translation: CASRESGTSGSEQYF. The rearrangement joins TRBV6-2 or TRBV6-3 to TRBJ2-7; 11 positions match TRBD2. Germline V gene lookup returns CDR1 MNHEY and CDR2 SVGEGT. This CDR3 contains 15 residues. V was pared by 6 bases and J by 6 bases, with 10 bases of the junction left unmatched.

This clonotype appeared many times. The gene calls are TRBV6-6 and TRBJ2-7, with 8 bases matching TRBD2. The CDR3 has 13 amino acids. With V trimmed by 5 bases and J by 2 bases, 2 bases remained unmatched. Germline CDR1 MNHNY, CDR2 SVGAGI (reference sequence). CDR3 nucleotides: TGTGCCAGCAGTCGAGCGGGAGCCTACGAGCAGTACTTC. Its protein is CASSRAGAYEQYF.

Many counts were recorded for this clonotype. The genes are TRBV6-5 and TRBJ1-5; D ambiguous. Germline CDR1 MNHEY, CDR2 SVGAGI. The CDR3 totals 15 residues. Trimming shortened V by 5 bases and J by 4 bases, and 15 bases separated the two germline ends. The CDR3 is CASSPKTTRNQPQHF. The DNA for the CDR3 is TGTGCCAGCAGTCCTAAGACGACACGAAATCAGCCCCAGCATTTT.

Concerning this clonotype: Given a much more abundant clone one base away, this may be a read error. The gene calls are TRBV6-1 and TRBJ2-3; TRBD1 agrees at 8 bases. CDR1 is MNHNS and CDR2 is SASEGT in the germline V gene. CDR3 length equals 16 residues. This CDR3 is CASRPHRDRTTDSQYF. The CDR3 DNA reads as TGTGCCAGCAGGCCCCACCGGGACAGGACCACAGATTCGCAGTATTTT.

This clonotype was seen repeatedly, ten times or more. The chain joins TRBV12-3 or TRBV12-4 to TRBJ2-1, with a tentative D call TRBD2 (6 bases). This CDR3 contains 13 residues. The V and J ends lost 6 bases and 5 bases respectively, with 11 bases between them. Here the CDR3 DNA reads TGTGCCAGCAGCCGGGACTCAGACAATGAGCAGTTCTTC. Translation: CASSRDSDNEQFF.

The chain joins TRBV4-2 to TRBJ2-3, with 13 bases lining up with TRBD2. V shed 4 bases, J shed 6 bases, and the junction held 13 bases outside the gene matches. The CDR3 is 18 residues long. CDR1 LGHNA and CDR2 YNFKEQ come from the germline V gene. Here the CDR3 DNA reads TGTGCCAGCAGCCCCAGTCTCTGGACTAGCGGGAGCGGCGATACGCAGTATTTT. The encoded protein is CASSPSLWTSGSGDTQYF.

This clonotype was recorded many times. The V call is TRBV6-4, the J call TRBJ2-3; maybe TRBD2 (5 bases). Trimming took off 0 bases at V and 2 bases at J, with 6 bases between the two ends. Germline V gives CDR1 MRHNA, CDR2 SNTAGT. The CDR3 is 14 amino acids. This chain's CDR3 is CASSDSGLTDTQYF. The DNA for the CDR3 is TGTGCCAGCAGTGACTCCGGACTCACAGATACGCAGTATTTT.

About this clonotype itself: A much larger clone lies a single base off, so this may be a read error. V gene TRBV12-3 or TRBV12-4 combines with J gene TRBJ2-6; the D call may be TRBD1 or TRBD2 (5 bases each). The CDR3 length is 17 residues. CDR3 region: CANSFGARGSGANVLTF. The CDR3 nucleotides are TGTGCCAACAGTTTTGGGGCGCGAGGGTCTGGGGCCAACGTCCTGACTTTC.

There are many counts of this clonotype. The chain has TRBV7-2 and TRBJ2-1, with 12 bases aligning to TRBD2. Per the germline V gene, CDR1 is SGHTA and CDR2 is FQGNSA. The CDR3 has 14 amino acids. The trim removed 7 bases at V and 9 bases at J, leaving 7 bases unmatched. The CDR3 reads CASMRTSGMGEQFF. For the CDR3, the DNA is TGTGCCAGCATGAGGACTAGCGGGATGGGTGAGCAGTTCTTC.

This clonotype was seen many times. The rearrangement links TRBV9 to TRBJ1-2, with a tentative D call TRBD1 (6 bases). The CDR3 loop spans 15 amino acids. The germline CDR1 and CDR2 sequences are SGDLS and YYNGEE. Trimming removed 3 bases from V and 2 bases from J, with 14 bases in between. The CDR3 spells CASSASTGTNYGYTF. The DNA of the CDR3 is TGTGCCAGCAGCGCCTCCACCGGGACAAACTATGGCTACACCTTC.

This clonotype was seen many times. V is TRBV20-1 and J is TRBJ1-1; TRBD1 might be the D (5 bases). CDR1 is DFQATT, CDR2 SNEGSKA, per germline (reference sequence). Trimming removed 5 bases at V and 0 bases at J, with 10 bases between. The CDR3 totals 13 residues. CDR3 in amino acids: CSASPGLNTEAFF. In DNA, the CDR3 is TGCAGTGCTTCGCCAGGGCTGAACACTGAAGCTTTCTTT.

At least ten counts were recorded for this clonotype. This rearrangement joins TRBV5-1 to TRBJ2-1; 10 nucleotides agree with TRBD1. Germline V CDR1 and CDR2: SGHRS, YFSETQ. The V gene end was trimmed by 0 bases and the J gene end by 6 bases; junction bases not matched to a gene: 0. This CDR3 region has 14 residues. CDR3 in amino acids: CASSLGTGGNEQFF. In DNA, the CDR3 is TGCGCCAGCAGCTTGGGGACAGGGGGCAATGAGCAGTTCTTC. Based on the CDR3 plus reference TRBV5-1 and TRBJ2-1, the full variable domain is KAGVTQTPRYLIKTRGQQVTLSCSPISGHRSVSWYQQTPGQGLQFLFEYFSETQRNKGNFPGRFSGRQFSNSRSEMNVSTLELGDSALYLCASSLGTGGNEQFFGPGTRLTVL.